The entry that follows covers one TCR beta chain sequence. Its antigen is not known. The record originates from a study of T cells after yellow fever vaccination. Study details: The fractions with low cell numbers were processed using SMART-Seq v4 Ultra Low Input.

In germline, CDR1 is ENHRY, CDR2 SYGVKD. The CDR3 runs 16 residues. V was shortened by 8 bases and J by 4 bases, with 24 bases between the two germline ends. UMIs were added to TCR cDNA along with a universal primer site when it was made by 5'RACE template switching. TCRdb reprocessed the 5' RACE reads with MiXCR, giving one entry per CDR3 protein. The table lists some 400,000 distinct CDR3 sequences, 18% of them singletons, with roughly a sixth in the top ten. Study-wide points: CD4 and CD8 compartments shared a small share of clonotypes.

This specimen consisted of PBMCs, obtained before the yellow fever booster vaccination. The chain uses TRBV10-3 and TRBJ2-7, with D possibly being TRBD1 or TRBD2 (7 bases each). This clonotype originated in a man younger than 30 who received the YFV17D yellow fever vaccine. The CDR3 sequence is CAISPGPQGREYEQYF. The DNA of the CDR3 is TGTGCCATCTCACCGGGACCACAGGGGAGGGAATACGAGCAGTACTTC.